One sample yielded the 16 T cell receptor beta chains listed below, sequenced in a study of shared clonotypes between healthy human individuals. Repertoires were generated with immunoSEQ multiplex PCR, while TCRdb's copy carries only in-frame clones and drops some. The data show around 690,000 clones, 90% seen once. Sequenced sample: memory CD8+ T cells from PBMCs. Subset here: CD45RO+ cells pooled with CCR7-negative TemRA cells. These receptors were collected from a man between 18 and 29 years old in good health. Some clones in this sample may be carry-over from other donors' samples.

The chain's CDR3 is CASSSKRTAPEAFF. Written as DNA, the CDR3 is TGTGCCAGCAGCTCGAAACGGACAGCCCCTGAAGCTTTCTTT. The chain links TRBV5-8 to TRBJ1-1; TRBD1 might be the D (6 bases). The germline CDR1 and CDR2 sequences are SGHTS and YDEGEE. Deletions cut 3 bases from V and 6 bases from J, with 15 bases between. The CDR3 covers 14 residues.

This rearrangement joins TRBV27 to TRBJ2-1; possibly TRBD1 or TRBD2 for D (6 bases each). The V and J ends lost 3 bases and 4 bases respectively, with 13 bases between them. CDR1 MNHEY and CDR2 SMNVEV come from the germline V gene (reference sequence). The CDR3 totals 15 residues. The CDR3 region is CASSFGGSTYNEQFF. The CDR3 region has the DNA TGTGCCAGCAGTTTCGGGGGCTCGACATACAATGAGCAGTTCTTC.

The chain couples TRBV4-3 to TRBJ2-7; D is undetermined. The CDR3 has 16 residues. Germline CDR1 is LGHNA and CDR2 is YSLEER. V was clipped by 2 bases and J by 2 bases, with 16 bases between them. CDR3 amino acids: CASSQLGVGLPYEQYF. The DNA for the CDR3 is TGCGCCAGCAGCCAACTAGGTGTAGGTCTCCCCTACGAGCAGTACTTC.

The V and J genes are TRBV5-1 and TRBJ2-7, with D hard to call. Germline-derived CDR1 and CDR2 are SGHRS and YFSETQ. Trimming took 0 bases from V and 0 from J, leaving 4 bases between them. The CDR3 is 13 residues long. The CDR3 nucleotides read TGCGCCAGCAGCTTGGAGCACTCCTACGAGCAGTACTTC. Protein: CASSLEHSYEQYF.

This chain uses TRBV7-6 with TRBJ2-5; D is ambiguous. The CDR3 contains 13 residues. Germline assignment: CDR1 SGHVS and CDR2 FNYEAQ. With 5 bases removed from V and 4 bases from J, the gap between germline ends came to 11 bases. The CDR3 region has the DNA TGTGCCAGCAGCCTCGAGCTTCGAGAGACCCAGTACTTC. This sequence encodes CASSLELRETQYF.

CDR3: CASSQSRRLPNQPQHF. CDR3 coding DNA: TGCGCCAGCAGTCAATCGAGGAGGCTACCCAATCAGCCCCAGCATTTT. This rearrangement joins TRBV23-1 to TRBJ1-5; D is undetermined. TRBV23-1 is annotated as an ORF whose role is uncertain. The V gene lost 0 bases and the J gene lost 3 bases, with 12 bases spanning the gap. CDR3 size: 16 residues.

The chain joins TRBV9 to TRBJ2-1; TRBD2 aligns across 12 bases. Germline values: CDR1 SGDLS, CDR2 YYNGEE. This CDR3 is 15 amino acids long. V trimming: 4 bases; J trimming: 5 bases; junction bases outside the gene matches: 4. CDR3 sequence: CASSLLAGGHNEQFF. CDR3 in DNA: TGTGCCAGCAGCCTGCTAGCGGGGGGGCACAATGAGCAGTTCTTC.

The J gene is TRBJ2-7, the V gene TRBV28; the D is unclear. V was cut by 5 bases and J by 1 base, with 12 bases left in between. The CDR3 runs 14 residues. Germline V gives CDR1 MDHEN, CDR2 SYDVKM. The CDR3 DNA reads as TGTGCCAGCAGTCCTACCCCCCGGTCCTACGAGCAGTACTTC. This translates into CASSPTPRSYEQYF.

The chain is built from TRBV9 and TRBJ2-3, with D possibly called TRBD1 or TRBD2 (5 bases each). Trimming removed 4 bases at V and 9 bases at J, with 21 bases between. This CDR3 comprises 15 residues. Germline CDR1 is SGDLS and CDR2 is YYNGEE. In DNA form, the CDR3 reads TGTGCCAGCAGCCCAGTAGGTCGGGGCGCCGACACGCAGTATTTT. It is translated as CASSPVGRGADTQYF.

The CDR3: CASSPDRGYEQYF. CDR3 DNA: TGTGCCAGCAGCCCGGACAGGGGCTACGAGCAGTACTTC. V usage is TRBV6-5 and J usage is TRBJ2-7; 9 nucleotides line up with TRBD1. The CDR3 contains 13 residues. The germline V gene encodes CDR1 MNHEY and CDR2 SVGAGI. Unmatched junction bases numbered 3, after V lost 6 bases and J lost 3 bases.

This clone showed up just a few times. CDR3 DNA: TGTGCCAGCAGCATTGACGGAGCTAACTATGGCTACACCTTC. This codes for CASSIDGANYGYTF. V is TRBV5-4 and J is TRBJ1-2; D unresolved. Germline loops: CDR1 SGHNT, CDR2 YYREEE (reference sequence). V dropped 4 bases and J dropped 0 bases, with 10 bases sitting between them. CDR3 length: 14 residues.

The genes are TRBV6-5 and TRBJ2-7, with 9 bases aligning to TRBD1. Trimming took 0 bases from V and 6 from J; bases not matched to a gene: 3. In germline, CDR1 is MNHEY, CDR2 SVGAGI. The CDR3 runs 14 residues. The CDR3 sequence is CASSYSRQGGEQYF. CDR3 bases: TGTGCCAGCAGTTACTCGAGACAGGGGGGCGAGCAGTACTTC.

V usage is TRBV28 and J usage is TRBJ2-7; TRBD2 matches at 8 bases. The CDR3 sequence is 15 residues long. V trimming: 6 bases; J trimming: 7 bases; junction bases outside the gene matches: 14. CDR1 and CDR2 from the germline V gene are MDHEN and SYDVKM. The CDR3 region has the DNA TGTGCCAGCAGGCGGGAGCGGGAGATCCTCGGGGAGCAGTACTTC. Its protein product is CASRREREILGEQYF.

The V call is TRBV5-6, the J call TRBJ2-2; 7 positions match TRBD2. V lost 6 bases, J lost 4 bases, and 9 bases stayed unmatched. This CDR3 region has 15 residues. Germline V lookup: CDR1 SGHDT, CDR2 YYEEEE. CDR3 DNA sequence: TGTGCCAGCACCTCCCGGGAGGCCGGCACCGGGGAGCTGTTTTTT. It specifies CASTSREAGTGELFF. The variable domain in full, completed from reference TRBV5-6 and TRBJ2-2, reads DAGVTQSPTHLIKTRGQQVTLRCSPKSGHDTVSWYQQALGQGPQFIFQYYEEEERQRGNFPDRFSGHQFPNYSSELNVNALLLGDSALYLCASTSREAGTGELFFGEGSRLTVL.

The chain carries TRBV4-1 and TRBJ2-1; 8 nucleotides match TRBD2. The germline V gene has CDR1 MGHRA and CDR2 YSYEKL. The junction had 5 bases not matched to a gene; V was cut back by 1 base and J by 3 bases. CDR3 length: 16 residues. This chain's CDR3 is CASSQVKREYYNEQFF. The CDR3, as DNA: TGCGCCAGCAGCCAAGTCAAGCGGGAGTACTACAATGAGCAGTTCTTC.

About this clone: The final CDR3 position lacks the conserved phenylalanine or tryptophan, pointing to a likely read error. CDR3 region: CASTFGGHPNQPQHS. The CDR3 DNA follows: TGTGCCAGCACTTTCGGGGGACACCCCAATCAGCCCCAGCATTCT. This chain connects TRBV28 to TRBJ1-5; D may be TRBD1 (6 bases). V lost 7 bases to trimming and J lost 3 bases, with 16 bases between them. CDR1 is MDHEN, CDR2 SYDVKM, per germline. This CDR3 comprises 15 residues.